This is a list of T cell receptor beta chains from one sample in a study of cytomegalovirus exposure and HLA in healthy donors. This table comes from immunoSEQ multiplex PCR, and its TCRdb copy is limited to in-frame clones, with some not included. The table lists approximately 150,000 clones, roughly nine tenths of them singletons. The sequencing input was PBMCs. The origin of the receptors is a man between 18 and 35 years old in good health and CMV-seronegative. Each CDR3 is given with its conserved first and last residue. A D gene is named only where the DNA matches it firmly. The size entry is marked missing in some rows and otherwise reads once, few, many or a size class.

v_call	d_call	clone_size	j_call	cdr3_aa	cdr3_nt
TRBV4-1	NA	NA	TRBJ2-3	CASSQEGSGQPTDTQYF	TGCGCCAGCAGCCAAGAGGGGAGTGGGCAGCCCACAGATACGCAGTATTTT
TRBV18	TRBD1	NA	TRBJ1-2	CASSPPGQMNYGYTF	TGTGCCAGCTCACCACCGGGACAGATGAACTATGGCTACACCTTC
TRBV4-2	TRBD2	NA	TRBJ2-2	CASSLGLAGVNTGELFF	TGTGCCAGCAGCCTGGGACTAGCGGGAGTTAACACCGGGGAGCTGTTTTTT
TRBV5-5	NA	NA	TRBJ1-1	CASSFRPGFTEAFF	TGTGCCAGCAGCTTTAGGCCGGGGTTCACTGAAGCTTTCTTT
TRBV27	NA	once	TRBJ2-5	CASSPEEEGAETQYF	TGTGCCAGCAGTCCGGAGGAGGAGGGGGCAGAGACCCAGTACTTC
TRBV5-1	TRBD2	NA	TRBJ2-2	CASSHGLAGVANTGELFF	TGCGCCAGCAGCCACGGACTAGCGGGGGTCGCGAACACCGGGGAGCTGTTTTTT
TRBV7-9	NA	NA	TRBJ2-1	CASSLSSNEQFF	TGTGCCAGCAGCTTATCGAGTAATGAGCAGTTCTTC
TRBV11-2	TRBD2	NA	TRBJ2-5	CASSLGSGVLQETQYF	TGTGCCAGCAGCTTAGGTAGCGGGGTTCTACAAGAGACCCAGTACTTC
TRBV7-2	TRBD2	NA	TRBJ2-3	CASSLSGSRDTQYF	TGTGCCAGCAGCCTTAGCGGGAGTAGGGATACGCAGTATTTT
TRBV6-6	TRBD1	NA	TRBJ1-2	CASSSPLDRASYGYTF	TGTGCCAGCAGTTCGCCCCTCGACAGGGCGTCCTATGGCTACACCTTC
TRBV28	NA	NA	TRBJ1-5	CASRSYSNQPQHF	TGTGCCAGCAGGAGCTATAGCAATCAGCCCCAGCATTTT
TRBV9	NA	NA	TRBJ1-5	CASSVDSGMNQPQHF	TGTGCCAGCAGCGTAGACTCGGGTATGAATCAGCCCCAGCATTTT
TRBV25-1	NA	once	TRBJ2-3	CASSDPTINTSTDTQYF	TGTGCCAGCAGTGACCCCACCATCAATACTAGCACAGATACGCAGTATTTT
TRBV9	NA	NA	TRBJ2-5	CASSVAEETQYF	TGTGCCAGCAGCGTAGCGGAAGAGACCCAGTACTTC